This TCR beta chain came from a study of T cells in Graves' hyperthyroidism and ophthalmopathy. Study outcomes and limitations: Within blood appeared most thyroid clonotypes that had expanded above 0.001. The model foresaw ophthalmopathy a median about 6.5 months prior to onset.

Germline CDR1 reads SQVTM; CDR2 reads ANQGSEA. This CDR3 has 14 amino acids. It was RNA transcripts that yielded the amplified TCR beta CDR3 regions. The HTBI set primed first-round TCR CDR3 RT-PCR. TCRdb processed the multiplex PCR reads anew with MiXCR; each CDR3 protein has one entry. The sample holds approximately 500,000 distinct CDR3 sequences, just over 45% seen once. As concerns this clonotype: Its antigen is unknown.

Patients having uncontrolled infection, another autoimmune disease, pregnancy or lactation were not included. The V call is TRBV29-1, the J call TRBJ1-5; TRBD1 agrees at 7 bases. The material sequenced was peripheral blood or thyroid tissue (not recorded which). The source is a young woman with Graves' hyperthyroidism. This chain's CDR3 is CSYRQGVSNQPQHF. As DNA, the CDR3 is TGCAGTTACAGACAGGGCGTTAGCAATCAGCCCCAGCATTTT.